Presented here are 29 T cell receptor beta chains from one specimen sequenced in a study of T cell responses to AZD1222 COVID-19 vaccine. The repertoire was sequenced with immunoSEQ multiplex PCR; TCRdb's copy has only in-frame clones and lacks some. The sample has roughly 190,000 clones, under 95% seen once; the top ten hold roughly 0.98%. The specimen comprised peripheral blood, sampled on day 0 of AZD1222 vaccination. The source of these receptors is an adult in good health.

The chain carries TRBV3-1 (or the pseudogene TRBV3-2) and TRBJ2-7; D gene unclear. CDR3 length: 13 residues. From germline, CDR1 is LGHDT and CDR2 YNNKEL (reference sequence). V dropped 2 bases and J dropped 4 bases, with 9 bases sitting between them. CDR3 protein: CASSQSQTYEQYF. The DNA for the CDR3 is TGTGCCAGCAGCCAATCCCAAACGTACGAGCAGTACTTC.

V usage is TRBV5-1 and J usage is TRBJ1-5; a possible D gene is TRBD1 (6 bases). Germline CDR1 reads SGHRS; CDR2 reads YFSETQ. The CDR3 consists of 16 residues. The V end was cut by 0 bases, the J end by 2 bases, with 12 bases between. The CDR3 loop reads CASSLVGGDGNQPQHF. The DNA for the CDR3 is TGCGCCAGCAGCTTGGTCGGGGGCGATGGCAATCAGCCCCAGCATTTT.

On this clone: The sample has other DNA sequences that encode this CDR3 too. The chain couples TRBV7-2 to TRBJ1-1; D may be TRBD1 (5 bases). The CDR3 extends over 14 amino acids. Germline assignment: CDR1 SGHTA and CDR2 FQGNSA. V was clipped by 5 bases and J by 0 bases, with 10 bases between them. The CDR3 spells CASSRDSLNTEAFF. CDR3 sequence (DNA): TGTGCCAGCAGCAGAGACAGTTTGAACACTGAAGCTTTCTTT.

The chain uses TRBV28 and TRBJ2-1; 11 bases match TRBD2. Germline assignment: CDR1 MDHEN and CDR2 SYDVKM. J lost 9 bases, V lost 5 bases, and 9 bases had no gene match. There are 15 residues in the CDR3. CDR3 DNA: TGTGCCAGCAGTCTAATGACTAGCGGGAAGAGTGAGCAGTTCTTC. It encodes CASSLMTSGKSEQFF.

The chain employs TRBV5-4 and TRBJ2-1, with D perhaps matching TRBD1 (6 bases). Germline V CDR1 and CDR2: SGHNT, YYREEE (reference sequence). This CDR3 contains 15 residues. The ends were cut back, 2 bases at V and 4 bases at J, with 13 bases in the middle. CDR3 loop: CASSFQGLGYNEQFF. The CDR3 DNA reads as TGTGCCAGCAGCTTTCAGGGGCTAGGATACAATGAGCAGTTCTTC. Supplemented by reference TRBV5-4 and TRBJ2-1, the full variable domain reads ETGVTQSPTHLIKTRGQQVTLRCSSQSGHNTVSWYQQALGQGPQFIFQYYREEENGRGNFPPRFSGLQFPNYSSELNVNALELDDSALYLCASSFQGLGYNEQFFGPGTRLTVL.

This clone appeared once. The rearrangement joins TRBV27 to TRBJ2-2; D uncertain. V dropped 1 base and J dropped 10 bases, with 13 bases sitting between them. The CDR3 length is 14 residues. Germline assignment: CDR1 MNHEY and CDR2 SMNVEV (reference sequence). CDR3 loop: CASSLFSESQELFF. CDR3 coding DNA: TGTGCCAGCAGTTTATTTTCGGAGAGTCAGGAGCTGTTTTTT.

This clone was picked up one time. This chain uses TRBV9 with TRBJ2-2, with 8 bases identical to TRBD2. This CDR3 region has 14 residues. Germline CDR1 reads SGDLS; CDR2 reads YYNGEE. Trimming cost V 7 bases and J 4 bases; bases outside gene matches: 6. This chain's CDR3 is CASSGGGSTGELFF. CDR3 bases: TGTGCCAGCTCCGGGGGGGGATCCACCGGGGAGCTGTTTTTT.

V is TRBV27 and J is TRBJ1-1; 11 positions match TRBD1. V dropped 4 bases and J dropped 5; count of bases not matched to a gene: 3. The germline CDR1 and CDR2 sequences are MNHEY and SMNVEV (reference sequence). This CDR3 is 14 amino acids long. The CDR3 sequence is CASSSGQGETEAFF. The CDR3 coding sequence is TGTGCCAGCAGTTCGGGACAGGGGGAAACTGAAGCTTTCTTT.

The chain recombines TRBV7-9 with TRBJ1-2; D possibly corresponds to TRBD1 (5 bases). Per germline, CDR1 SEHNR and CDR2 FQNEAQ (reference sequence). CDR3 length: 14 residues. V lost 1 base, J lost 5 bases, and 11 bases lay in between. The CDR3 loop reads CASSLEQVSYGYTF. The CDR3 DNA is TGTGCCAGCAGCTTAGAACAGGTCTCTTATGGCTACACCTTC. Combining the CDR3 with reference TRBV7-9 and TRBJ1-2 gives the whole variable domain DTGVSQNPRHKITKRGQNVTFRCDPISEHNRLYWYRQTLGQGPEFLTYFQNEAQLEKSRLLSDRFSAERPKGSFSTLEIQRTEQGDSAMYLCASSLEQVSYGYTFGSGTRLTVV.

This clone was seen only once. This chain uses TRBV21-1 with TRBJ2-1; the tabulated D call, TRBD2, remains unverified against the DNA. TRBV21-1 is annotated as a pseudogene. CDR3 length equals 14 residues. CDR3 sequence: CARRSAGGGNEQFF. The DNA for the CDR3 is TGTGCCCGGAGGTCGGCGGGAGGGGGAAATGAGCAGTTCTTC.

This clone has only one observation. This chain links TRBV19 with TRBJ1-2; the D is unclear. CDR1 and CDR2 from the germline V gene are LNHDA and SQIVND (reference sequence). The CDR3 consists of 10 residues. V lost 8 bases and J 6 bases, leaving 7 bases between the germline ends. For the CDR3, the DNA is TGTGCCAGTGGGAATAATGGCTACACCTTC. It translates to CASGNNGYTF.

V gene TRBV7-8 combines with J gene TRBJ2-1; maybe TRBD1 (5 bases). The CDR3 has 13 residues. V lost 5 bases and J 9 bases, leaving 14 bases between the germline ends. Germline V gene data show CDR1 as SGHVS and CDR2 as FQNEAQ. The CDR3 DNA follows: TGTGCCAGCAGCCCTAGGGGCGGTGGTGAGCAGTTCTTC. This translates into CASSPRGGGEQFF.

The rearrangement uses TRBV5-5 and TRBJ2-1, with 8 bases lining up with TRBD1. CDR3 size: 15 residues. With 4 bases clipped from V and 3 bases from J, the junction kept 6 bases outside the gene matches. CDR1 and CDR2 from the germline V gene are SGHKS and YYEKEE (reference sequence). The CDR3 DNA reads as TGTGCCAGCAGCGCCGGGACAGGCTTCTACAATGAGCAGTTCTTC. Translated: CASSAGTGFYNEQFF.

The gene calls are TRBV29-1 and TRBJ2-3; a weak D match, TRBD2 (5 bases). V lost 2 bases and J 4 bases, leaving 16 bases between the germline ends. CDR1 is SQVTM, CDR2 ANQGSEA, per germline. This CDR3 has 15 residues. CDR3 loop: CSVELGAPGADTQYF. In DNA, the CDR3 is TGCAGCGTTGAATTGGGAGCCCCCGGGGCAGATACGCAGTATTTT.

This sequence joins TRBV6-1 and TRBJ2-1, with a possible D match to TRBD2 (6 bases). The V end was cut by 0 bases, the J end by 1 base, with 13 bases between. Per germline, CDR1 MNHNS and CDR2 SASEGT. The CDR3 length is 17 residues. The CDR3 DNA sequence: TGTGCCAGCAGTGAAGCAGGGGCGGGACCATCCTACAATGAGCAGTTCTTC. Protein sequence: CASSEAGAGPSYNEQFF.

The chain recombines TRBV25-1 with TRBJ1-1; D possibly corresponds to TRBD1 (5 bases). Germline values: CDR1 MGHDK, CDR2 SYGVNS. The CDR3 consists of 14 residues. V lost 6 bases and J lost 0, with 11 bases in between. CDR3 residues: CASRRSGVNTEAFF. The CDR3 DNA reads TGTGCCAGCAGAAGGTCGGGGGTGAACACTGAAGCTTTCTTT.

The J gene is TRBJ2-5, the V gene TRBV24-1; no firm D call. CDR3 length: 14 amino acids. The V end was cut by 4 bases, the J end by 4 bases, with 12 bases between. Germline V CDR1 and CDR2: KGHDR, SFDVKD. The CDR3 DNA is TGTGCCACCAGTGACCAACATGCCGGAGAGACCCAGTACTTC. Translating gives CATSDQHAGETQYF.

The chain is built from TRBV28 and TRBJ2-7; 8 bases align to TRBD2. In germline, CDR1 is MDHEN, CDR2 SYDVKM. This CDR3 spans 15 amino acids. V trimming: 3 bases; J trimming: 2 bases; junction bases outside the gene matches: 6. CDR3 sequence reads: CASSLLGSGTYEQYF. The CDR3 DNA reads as TGTGCCAGCAGTTTGCTTGGTAGCGGGACCTACGAGCAGTACTTC.

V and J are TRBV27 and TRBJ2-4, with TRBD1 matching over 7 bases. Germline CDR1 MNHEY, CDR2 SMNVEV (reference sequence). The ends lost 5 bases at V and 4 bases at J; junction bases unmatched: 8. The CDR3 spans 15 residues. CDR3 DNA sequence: TGTGCCAGCAGTCTCTCCGGGACAGAGAAAAACATTCAGTACTTC. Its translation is CASSLSGTEKNIQYF.

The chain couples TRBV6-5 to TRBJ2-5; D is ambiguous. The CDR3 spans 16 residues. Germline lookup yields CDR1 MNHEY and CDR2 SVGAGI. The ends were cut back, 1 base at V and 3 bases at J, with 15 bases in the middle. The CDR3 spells CASSYLEQPTKETQYF. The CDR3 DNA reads TGTGCCAGCAGTTACTTGGAGCAACCCACCAAAGAGACCCAGTACTTC.

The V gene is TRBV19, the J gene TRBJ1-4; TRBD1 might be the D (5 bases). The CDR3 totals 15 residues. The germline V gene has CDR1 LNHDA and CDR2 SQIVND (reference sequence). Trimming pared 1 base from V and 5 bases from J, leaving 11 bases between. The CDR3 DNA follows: TGTGCCAGTAGTATAGGGGGACGTCAGAATGAAAAACTGTTTTTT. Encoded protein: CASSIGGRQNEKLFF. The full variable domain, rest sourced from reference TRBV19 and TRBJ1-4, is DGGITQSPKYLFRKEGQNVTLSCEQNLNHDAMYWYRQDPGQGLRLIYYSQIVNDFQKGDIAEGYSVSREKKESFPLTVTSAQKNPTAFYLCASSIGGRQNEKLFFGSGTQLSVL.

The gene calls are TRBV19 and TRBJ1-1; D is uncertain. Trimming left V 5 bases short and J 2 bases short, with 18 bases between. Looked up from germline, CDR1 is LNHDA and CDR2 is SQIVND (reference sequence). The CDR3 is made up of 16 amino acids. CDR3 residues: CASSARPVQINTEAFF. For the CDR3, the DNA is TGTGCCAGTAGTGCCCGCCCTGTACAAATTAACACTGAAGCTTTCTTT.

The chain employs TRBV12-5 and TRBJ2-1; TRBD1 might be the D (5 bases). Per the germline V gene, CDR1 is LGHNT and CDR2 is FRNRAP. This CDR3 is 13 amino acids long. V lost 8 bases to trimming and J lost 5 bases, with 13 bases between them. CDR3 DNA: TGTGCTAGTAAGGGGATCAGGAACAATGAGCAGTTCTTC. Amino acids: CASKGIRNNEQFF.

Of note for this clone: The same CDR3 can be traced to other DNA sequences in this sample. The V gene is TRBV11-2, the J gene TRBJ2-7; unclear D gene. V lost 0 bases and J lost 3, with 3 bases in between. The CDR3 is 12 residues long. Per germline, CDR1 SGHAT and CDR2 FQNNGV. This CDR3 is CASSLDFYEQYF. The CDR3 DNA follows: TGTGCCAGCAGCTTAGATTTCTACGAGCAGTACTTC.

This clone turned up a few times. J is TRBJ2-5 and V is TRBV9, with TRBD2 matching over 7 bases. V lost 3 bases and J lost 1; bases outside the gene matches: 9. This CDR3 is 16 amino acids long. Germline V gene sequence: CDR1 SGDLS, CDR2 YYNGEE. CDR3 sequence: CASSAGVLAGQETQYF. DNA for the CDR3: TGTGCCAGCAGCGCCGGGGTTTTAGCGGGCCAAGAGACCCAGTACTTC.

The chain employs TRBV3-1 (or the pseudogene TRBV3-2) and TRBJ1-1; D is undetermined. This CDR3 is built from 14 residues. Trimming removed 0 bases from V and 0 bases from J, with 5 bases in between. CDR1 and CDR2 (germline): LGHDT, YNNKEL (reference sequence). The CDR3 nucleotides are TGTGCCAGCAGCCAAGATCACATGAACACTGAAGCTTTCTTT. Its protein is CASSQDHMNTEAFF.

CDR3 residues: CASSPTGGAGGSPRNEQFF. The CDR3 DNA follows: TGTGCCAGCTCCCCCACAGGCGGAGCGGGAGGGTCCCCCCGCAATGAGCAGTTCTTC. The chain has TRBV18 and TRBJ2-1; 10 bases are a match to TRBD2. The V gene end was trimmed by 6 bases and the J gene end by 6 bases; junction bases not matched to a gene: 20. Germline V gives CDR1 KGHSH, CDR2 LQKENI. The CDR3 consists of 19 residues.

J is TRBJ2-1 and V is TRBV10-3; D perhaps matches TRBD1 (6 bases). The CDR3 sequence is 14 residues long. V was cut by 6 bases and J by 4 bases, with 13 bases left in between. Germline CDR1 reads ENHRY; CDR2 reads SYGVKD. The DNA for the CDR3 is TGTGCCATCAGCAGGGGAAGCACGTACAATGAGCAGTTCTTC. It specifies CAISRGSTYNEQFF.

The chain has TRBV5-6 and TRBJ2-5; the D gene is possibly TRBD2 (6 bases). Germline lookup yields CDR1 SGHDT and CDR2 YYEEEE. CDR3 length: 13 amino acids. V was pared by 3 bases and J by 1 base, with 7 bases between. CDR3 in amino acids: CASSYGSQETQYF. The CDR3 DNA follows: TGTGCCAGCAGCTACGGGAGCCAAGAGACCCAGTACTTC.